This TCR beta chain appears in the sequencing data of a study of blood T cell repertoires in COVID-19. Across the study: Samples representing acute and convalescent COVID-19 were sourced from the United States, Italy and Spain. T cells, B-cell-depleted T cells, or PBMCs provided the cDNA or gDNA that served as material.

Methods used by the authors: Amplifying reference gene primers gave estimates of nucleated cell counts. Generated by immunoSEQ multiplex PCR, the TCRdb table keeps only in-frame clones and is missing some. From that table come the V and J calls and clone size; the DNA was used to work out D and trimming. The top ten clones hold around 8% of a sample with over 100,000 clones, 70% to 85% of them seen once. There are 18 residues in the CDR3. The germline gives CDR1 MGHRA, CDR2 YSYEKL. The V gene lost 1 base and the J gene lost 0 bases, with 16 bases spanning the gap. The sample holds a few counts of this clone.

The source is an elderly woman with active or convalescent COVID-19. Sequences were obtained from peripheral blood. The chain combines TRBV4-1 with TRBJ1-5; D not resolved. CDR3 region: CASSQGAGRRISNQPQHF. CDR3 nucleotide sequence: TGCGCCAGCAGCCAAGGTGCGGGGAGGCGGATTAGCAATCAGCCCCAGCATTTT.